This TCR beta chain was sequenced during a study of blood T cell repertoires in COVID-19. The CDR3 is made up of 15 amino acids. The germline CDR1 and CDR2 sequences are MGHRA and YSYEKL. Unmatched junction bases numbered 4, after V lost 2 bases and J lost 0 bases. Measured with immunoSEQ multiplex PCR; TCRdb has only the in-frame clones, and not every one. The sample shows over 50,000 clones, roughly 79% of them seen only once. The clonotype was recovered from a human donor with active or convalescent COVID-19. The donor label of this sample is uncertain. Sequences were obtained from peripheral blood. This chain joins TRBV4-1 and TRBJ2-7, with 7 bases that match TRBD2. In DNA, the CDR3 is TGCGCCAGCAGCCAACTACTAGCGAGCTCCTACGAGCAGTACTTC. Amino acid sequence: CASSQLLASSYEQYF.